One T cell receptor beta chain is described in this entry. The entry originates in a study of blood T cell repertoires in COVID-19. Background on the study: The study drew acute and convalescent COVID-19 samples from the United States, Italy and Spain. In each case, the material was cDNA or gDNA derived from T cells, B-cell-depleted T cells, or PBMCs.

Authors' methods: Reference gene primers were amplified, and this amplification served to estimate nucleated cell counts. Method: immunoSEQ multiplex PCR; TCRdb's copy keeps in-frame clones and lacks some. D and trimming were read from the DNA, whereas the V and J calls and clone size are those reported in that table. The sample lists roughly 65,000 clones, about 89% occurring once. V was shortened by 6 bases and J by 0 bases, with 14 bases between the two germline ends. The CDR3 consists of 16 residues. CDR1 and CDR2 (germline): ENHRY, SYGVKD. The source of this sequence is a woman aged 55-70 years with acute or convalescent COVID-19. Sequenced: peripheral blood. The chain has TRBV10-3 and TRBJ2-2; tentatively, D is TRBD2 (6 bases). CDR3 DNA sequence: TGTGCCATCAGACTATCCGGGACTTCGAACACCGGGGAGCTGTTTTTT. It translates to CAIRLSGTSNTGELFF.